The source of this TCR beta chain is a study of long-term antiretroviral therapy in people with HIV. Germline V CDR1 and CDR2: MNHEY, SVGAGI. The CDR3 runs to 11 residues. Between the trimmed V and J ends, which lost 2 bases and 9 bases, there was a span of 7 bases. At least one PBMC sample before ART and at least two after were required. It was version v3.0 of the immunoSEQ assay that was run at survey level. Sequencing efforts were directed toward about 35,000-55,000 T-cell genomes per sample. Generated by immunoSEQ multiplex PCR, the TCRdb table keeps only in-frame clones and is missing some. The table lists 20,000 to 25,000 clones, 80% to 90% of them singletons, with 6.5% to 10% in the top ten. Study observations and caveats: At every time point, clones expanded before ART dominated the repertoire. Control repertoires displayed wider CDR3 length ranges than the HIV repertoires.

This clone was found once. What it binds is unknown. This clonotype was sampled from a man between 18 and 29 years old with HIV. The J gene is TRBJ1-1, the V gene TRBV6-5, with D unresolved. This specimen was unsorted PBMCs, taken 0.2 years before starting antiretroviral therapy. The chain's CDR3 is CASSYGRKAFF. As DNA, the CDR3 is TGTGCCAGCAGTTACGGACGGAAAGCTTTCTTT.